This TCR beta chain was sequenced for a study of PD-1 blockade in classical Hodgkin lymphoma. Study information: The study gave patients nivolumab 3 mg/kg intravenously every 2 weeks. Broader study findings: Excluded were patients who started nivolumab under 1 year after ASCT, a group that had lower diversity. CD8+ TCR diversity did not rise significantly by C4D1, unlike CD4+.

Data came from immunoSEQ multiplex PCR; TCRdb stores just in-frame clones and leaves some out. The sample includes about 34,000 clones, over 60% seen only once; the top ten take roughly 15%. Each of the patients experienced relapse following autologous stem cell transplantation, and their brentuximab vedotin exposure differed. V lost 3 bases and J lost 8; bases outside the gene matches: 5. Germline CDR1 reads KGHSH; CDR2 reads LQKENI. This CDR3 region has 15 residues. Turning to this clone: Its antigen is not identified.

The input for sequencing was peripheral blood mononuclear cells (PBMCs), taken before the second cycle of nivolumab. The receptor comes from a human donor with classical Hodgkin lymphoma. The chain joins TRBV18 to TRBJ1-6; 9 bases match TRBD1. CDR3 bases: TGTGCCAGCTCACCTAGGGGACAGGGTGATTCACCCCTCCACTTT. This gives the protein CASSPRGQGDSPLHF.